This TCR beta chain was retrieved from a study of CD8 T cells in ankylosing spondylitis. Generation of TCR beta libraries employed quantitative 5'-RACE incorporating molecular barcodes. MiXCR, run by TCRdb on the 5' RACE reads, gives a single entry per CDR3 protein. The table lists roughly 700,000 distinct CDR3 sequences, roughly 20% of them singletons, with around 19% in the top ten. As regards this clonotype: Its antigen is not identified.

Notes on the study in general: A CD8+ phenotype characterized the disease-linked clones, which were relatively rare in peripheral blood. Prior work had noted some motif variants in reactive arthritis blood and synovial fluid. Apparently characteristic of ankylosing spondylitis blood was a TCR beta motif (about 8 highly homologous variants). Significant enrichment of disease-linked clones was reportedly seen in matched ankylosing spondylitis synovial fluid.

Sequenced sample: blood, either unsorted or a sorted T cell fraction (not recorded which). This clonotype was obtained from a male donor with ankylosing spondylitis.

CDR3 bases: TGTGCCAGCAGCCAAGAATGGAGGACGTCCATATATTTT. Translating it yields CASSQEWRTSIYF. V usage is TRBV14 and J usage is TRBJ1-3; D gene unclear. Germline lookup yields CDR1 SGHDN and CDR2 FVKESK. This CDR3 has 13 residues. The V end lost 0 bases, the J end lost 11 bases, and 11 bases lay between the germline ends.